The clone carrying this TCR beta chain was detected only a few times. What it recognizes is unknown. Unique molecular identifiers featured in how the TCRbeta library was prepared. TCRdb reprocessed the PCR reads via MiXCR and lists one record per CDR3 protein. The sample comprises around 440,000 distinct CDR3 sequences, roughly 15% of which are singletons, and around 30% rests with the top ten. V shed 3 bases and J shed 8 bases, with 5 bases lying between them. Germline lookup yields CDR1 KGHSH and CDR2 LQKENI. This CDR3 has 11 residues. The source of the sample is a study of T-cell reconstitution after alpha-beta-depleted transplantation in children. Whole-study results and caveats: T-cell numbers and diversity one year post-transplant derived largely from freshly generated T cells. After transplant, high TCRbeta diversity at day 60 in some patients arose from surviving recipient T cells and thymic progenitors. Reported findings indicate that, about two months after transplant, alpha-beta T cells came from several hundred expanded clones, which were derived from non-depleted graft cells.

Sequencing used PBMCs, mostly from graft donor cells, obtained 360 days after TCRalphabeta/CD19-depleted stem cell transplant. The clonotype originates from a boy younger than two who had a stem cell transplant for Wiskott-Aldrich syndrome, so the T cells may come from the graft donor. V usage is TRBV18 and J usage is TRBJ2-1, with D possibly matching TRBD1 (5 bases). For the CDR3, the DNA is TGTGCCAGCTCACCCAGGGATGAGCAGTTCTTC. It specifies CASSPRDEQFF. The full variable domain, with the rest looked up from reference TRBV18 and TRBJ2-1, is NAGVMQNPRHLVRRRGQEARLRCSPMKGHSHVYWYRQLPEEGLKFMVYLQKENIIDESGMPKERFSAEFPKEGPSILRIQQVVRGDSAAYFCASSPRDEQFFGPGTRLTVL.